This entry concerns a single T cell receptor (beta chain). The data originate from a study of blood T cell repertoires in COVID-19. Source study methods: Reference gene primer amplification yielded estimated nucleated cell counts. Assay used: immunoSEQ multiplex PCR; TCRdb lists only in-frame clones, some missing. D and trimming come from the DNA, and the V and J calls and clone size come from that table. The data show fewer than 350,000 clones, more than 70% seen once. Germline V CDR1 and CDR2: MNHEY, SMNVEV (reference sequence). Trimming cost V 5 bases and J 1 base, with 14 bases left between them. This CDR3 is built from 15 residues. Participants came from fewer than 25 US areas, aged about 18 to 95 years. Participants in the exposed group had met a COVID-19 case in the 2 weeks before joining the study.

The origin of this receptor is a woman in her 30s who had been exposed to COVID-19. The J gene is TRBJ2-5, the V gene TRBV27, with D tentatively TRBD2 (5 bases). Sequencing used PBMCs or T cells enriched from blood (not recorded which). CDR3 in amino acids: CASSPGITVQETQYF. In DNA, the CDR3 is TGTGCCAGCAGTCCCGGGATTACCGTCCAAGAGACCCAGTACTTC.